This T cell receptor (beta chain) comes out of a study of identical twins. This clonotype was counted many times. A single record per CDR3 protein comes from TCRdb applying MiXCR to the 5' RACE reads. The data hold approximately 630,000 distinct CDR3 sequences, with about 7.6% observed a single time. Germline CDR1 reads SQVTM; CDR2 reads ANQGSEA. V lost 4 bases and J 6 bases, leaving 13 bases between the germline ends. The CDR3 totals 13 residues. These data also formed part of another study, on yellow fever vaccine responses in identical twins.

The chain combines TRBV29-1 with TRBJ2-1; D remains ambiguous. The sequencing input was PBMCs. The sequence was obtained from a woman under 30 in good health. The CDR3 region has the DNA TGCAGCGTTGCCTCTCTGCCTTCCAATGAGCAGTTCTTC. It specifies CSVASLPSNEQFF.